This TCR beta chain was recorded in a study of shared clonotypes between healthy human individuals (dated by TCRdb to between 2020 and 2021). Study-wide context: Three men and two women, aged 18 to 49 years, made up the cohort. Per donor, three plates each were used for CD4 naive and CD4 memory, two for CD8 naive, and one for CD8 memory. Blood TCR repertoires of five healthy adults were deeply sequenced to estimate repertoire size and the extent of clonotype sharing between individuals. To increase sequencing depth and limit assay-specific biases, TCR repertoire library preparation and sequencing were carried out by different laboratories using diverse techniques. Each donor's leukapheresis produced roughly between roughly 0.94 and 9.5 billion PBMCs.

Measured from the cysteine to the phenylalanine, the CDR3 is 15 residues long. The only DNA kept is the CDR3, 45 bases in frame from the first base. CDR1 and CDR2 (ENHRY, SYGVKD) derive from the germline V gene. Trimming removed 3 bases from V and 1 base from J; the gene matches leave 4 bases unexplained. TCR CDR3 regions were amplified from genomic DNA by multiplex PCR using the deep immunoSEQ assay. For each cell subset, the extracted genomic DNA was distributed evenly across all wells of several immunoSEQ 96-well plates, and each plate served as one replicate. For sorted subsets, each replicate PCR was loaded with 200 ng genomic DNA, equivalent to approximately 27,000 T cell genomes. Purified libraries were measured with a Qubit 3.0 fluorometer, size-checked on a Bioanalyzer 2100, and measured again with the KAPA Library Quantification kit. A separate single-read 150-cycle Illumina NextSeq 550 flow cell was used to sequence each immunoSEQ 96-well plate. As for how the authors treated the data: Because the immunoSEQ output held only junctional sequences and lacked quality scores, the filtering could not match the filtering applied to full-length reads. To assign V/J genes and CDR3, sequences were annotated using PyIR, a Python wrapper for IgBLAST v1.9, with IMGT germline references. Any read was removed if the V/J assignment was weak (E-value above 1e-6), the CDR3 was missing, or the read contained stop codons, out-of-frame junctions, or ambiguous translated residues. V3J clonotypes were defined as sequences sharing an identical inferred V gene, J gene, and CDR3 amino acid sequence. Percentage overlap between repertoires was computed as shared unique clonotypes divided by the size of the smaller repertoire. Richness of each repertoire was evaluated using RTK rarefaction, the Chao1 estimator, and Recon v2.1 estimates of unobserved clonotypes. Generation probabilities for all TCRbeta clonotypes obtained by the gDNA method from a handful of donors were computed using OLGA. In TCRdb, the immuneACCESS table is reduced to in-frame sequences with V and J assigned. These tables do not hold every clone; where another copy was compared, an unresolved V gene accounts for under half, and the others remain unexplained. The D gene and trimming were derived from the DNA, and the V and J assignments and clone size from that table. The sample data list millions of clones, and approximately 95% of these were observed just once. Clones ranked in the top ten supply approximately 0.4% of the sample.

The study at large found these results: Larger estimated clonotype richness was generally found for naive subsets than for memory subsets. Sharing across four donors was observed for around 5% of naive CD4, over 3% of naive CD8, 2% to 2.5% of memory CD4, and approximately 0.41% of memory CD8 clonotypes. Sampling was restricted to blood, and TCR repertoires in tissues likely differ from the TCR repertoires found in blood. Pairwise subsampling led to the expectation that sequencing depth would affect the degree of clonotype sharing among donors. Even with the large sequencing depth, rarefaction of the sorted-subset datasets indicated that sequencing was incomplete. The small number of donors limited the genetic and exposure-history diversity represented. Compared with non-shared clonotypes, clonotypes shared by all four sorted-subset donors had higher generation probabilities.

The donors were healthy, HIV-negative adults with no recently reported acute infections or vaccinations. Only Caucasian adults living in Nashville, Tennessee, USA were represented among the donors. CD4+ T cells were enriched through magnetic negative selection, after which naive cells were positively selected on CD45RA and the remaining negative fraction served as the memory subset. Blood was obtained by leukapheresis, after which PBMCs were separated by Ficoll-Histopaque density gradient centrifugation and cryopreserved in liquid nitrogen vapor phase. Purity and quantity of every magnetically sorted T cell population were checked by analytical flow cytometry. From each sorted fraction, genomic DNA was isolated and quantified by UV absorbance on a Nanodrop 2000c. As for this clone: Its specific antigen is unknown. Per-base qualities were not stored, and no clone one base away is much larger.

The chain links TRBV10-3 with TRBJ2-7; 9 bases in the junction line up with TRBD1. Source material: naive CD4+ T cells from PBMCs. The sample's cell subset or site, from its label and the paper: CD45RA+ positively selected. This sequence was found in a man younger than 35 in good health. Some clones in this sample may be carry-over from other donors' samples. The nucleotides read TGTGCCATCAGTGAACCCGGGACAGGGTCCTACGAGCAGTACTTC. Translated, it gives CAISEPGTGSYEQYF.